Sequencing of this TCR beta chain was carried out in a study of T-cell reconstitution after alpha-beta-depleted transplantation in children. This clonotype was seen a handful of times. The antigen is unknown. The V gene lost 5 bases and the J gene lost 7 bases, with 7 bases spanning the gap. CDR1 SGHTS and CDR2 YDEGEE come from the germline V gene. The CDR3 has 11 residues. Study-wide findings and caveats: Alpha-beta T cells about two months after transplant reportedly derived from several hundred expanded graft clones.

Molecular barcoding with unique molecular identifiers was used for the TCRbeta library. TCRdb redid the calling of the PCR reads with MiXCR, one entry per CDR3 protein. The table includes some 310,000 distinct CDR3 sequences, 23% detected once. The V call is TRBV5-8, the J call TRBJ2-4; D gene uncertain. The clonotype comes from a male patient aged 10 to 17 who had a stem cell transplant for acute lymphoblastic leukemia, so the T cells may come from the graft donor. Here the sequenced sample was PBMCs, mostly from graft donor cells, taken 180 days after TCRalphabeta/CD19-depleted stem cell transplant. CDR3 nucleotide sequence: TGTGCCAGCAGAACCCGGAACATTCAGTACTTC. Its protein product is CASRTRNIQYF. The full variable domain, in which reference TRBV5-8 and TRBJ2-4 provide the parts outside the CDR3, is EAGVTQSPTHLIKTRGQQATLRCSPISGHTSVYWYQQALGLGLQFLLWYDEGEERNRGNFPPRFSGRQFPNYSSELNVNALELEDSALYLCASRTRNIQYFGAGTRLSVL.